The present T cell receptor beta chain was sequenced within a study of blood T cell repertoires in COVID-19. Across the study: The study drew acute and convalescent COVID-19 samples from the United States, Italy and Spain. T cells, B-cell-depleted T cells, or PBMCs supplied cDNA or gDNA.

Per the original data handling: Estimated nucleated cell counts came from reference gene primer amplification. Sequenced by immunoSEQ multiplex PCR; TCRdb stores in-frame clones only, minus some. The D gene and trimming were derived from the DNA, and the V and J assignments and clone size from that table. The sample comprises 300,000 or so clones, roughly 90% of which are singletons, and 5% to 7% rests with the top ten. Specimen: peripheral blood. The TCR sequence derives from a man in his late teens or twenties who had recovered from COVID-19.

Written as DNA, the CDR3 is TGTGCCAGCTCACCCCGGGAGCAGGGAGAGAATTCACCCCTCCACTTT. This translates into CASSPREQGENSPLHF. The rearrangement joins TRBV18 to TRBJ1-6, with D possibly being TRBD1 (5 bases). Germline V CDR1 and CDR2: KGHSH, LQKENI. The CDR3 is 16 amino acids. Trimming shortened V by 3 bases and J by 7 bases, and 16 bases separated the two germline ends.